The clone carrying this T cell receptor beta chain showed up just a few times. Its antigen remains unidentified. This sample was taken from a study of human T cells and chemical hapten exposure. Whole-study context: There were weekly diphenylcyclopropenone doses to the scalp for patients throughout the approximately 25-week study.

Time point meaning: patch test 3, about 24 weeks after DPC sensitization. As to treatment: therapeutic diphenylcyclopropenone sensitization with weekly scalp DPC. Total RNA was extracted from unfractionated whole blood. Germline CDR1 reads MNHEY; CDR2 reads SVGAGI. Trimming removed 0 bases from V and 11 bases from J, with 14 bases in between. CDR3 length: 13 residues. Per the original methods: Sample TCR counts, which ranged from roughly 20,000 to 750,000, had a median of roughly 99,000. TCRdb reanalysed the RACE reads using MiXCR and keeps one entry per CDR3 protein. The V and J calls, along with clone size, are taken from TCRdb and not from the paper's own processing. The table has about 190,000 distinct CDR3 sequences, around 25% seen once; the top ten hold 2.5%. Notes on the study in general: Sensitizing to DPC left TCRs with a frequency above 1 in 1000 unaltered.

V is TRBV6-5 and J is TRBJ2-7, with unresolved D. Sequenced here: whole blood, sampled in connection with sensitization to the hapten diphenylcyclopropenone (DPC). This TCR came from a woman in her thirties or forties with alopecia areata. Some clones in this sample may be carry-over from other donors' samples. CDR3 in amino acids: CASSYSIGRPEYF. As DNA, the CDR3 is TGTGCCAGCAGTTACTCGATAGGACGGCCCGAGTACTTC.